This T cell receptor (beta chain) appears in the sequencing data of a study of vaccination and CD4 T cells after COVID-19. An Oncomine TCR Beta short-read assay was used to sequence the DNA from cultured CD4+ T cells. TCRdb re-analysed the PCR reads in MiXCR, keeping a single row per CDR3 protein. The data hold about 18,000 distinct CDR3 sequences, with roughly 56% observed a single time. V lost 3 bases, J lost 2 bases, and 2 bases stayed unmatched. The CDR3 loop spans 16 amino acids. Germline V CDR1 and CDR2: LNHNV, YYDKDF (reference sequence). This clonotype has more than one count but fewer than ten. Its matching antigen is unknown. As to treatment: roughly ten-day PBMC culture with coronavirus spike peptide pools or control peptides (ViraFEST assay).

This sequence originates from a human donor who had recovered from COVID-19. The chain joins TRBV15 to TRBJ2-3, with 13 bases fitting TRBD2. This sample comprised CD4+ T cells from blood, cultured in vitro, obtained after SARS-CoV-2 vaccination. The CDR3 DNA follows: TGTGCCACCAGCAGCGGGACTAGCGGGACCACAGATACGCAGTATTTT. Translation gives CATSSGTSGTTDTQYF.